These T cell receptor beta chains were read from a single sample in a study of lymphopenia after photon versus proton radiotherapy. TCRdb keeps only in-frame clones here, not all; method: immunoSEQ multiplex PCR. The sample carries around 62,000 clones, approximately 84% recorded once. The starting material was peripheral blood, obtained from a patient treated with proton-based radiotherapy. Every receptor here comes from a man between 60 and 75 years old with pancreatic cancer. Each CDR3 is given with its conserved first and last residue. D genes are given only for firm matches. Some rows mark clone size as missing; the rest say once, few, many or name a class of expanded clone.

TRBD1,TRBJ2-3,16,TRBV7-8,few,CASSQAGTGRTDTQYF,TGTGCCAGCAGCCAAGCCGGGACAGGGAGGACAGATACGCAGTATTTT
-,TRBJ1-2,17,TRBV28,-,CASTEPGQGGTNYGYTF,TGTGCCAGCACCGAACCGGGACAAGGGGGGACTAACTATGGCTACACCTTC
-,TRBJ1-1,13,TRBV2,-,CASSLQGYTEAFF,TGTGCCAGCAGCCTCCAGGGCTACACTGAAGCTTTCTTT
TRBD2,TRBJ2-3,15,TRBV7-3,-,CASSLVAGGSDTQYF,TGTGCCAGCAGCTTAGTAGCGGGAGGTTCAGATACGCAGTATTTT
-,TRBJ1-5,17,TRBV2,-,CASSERRGSLGNQPQHF,TGTGCCAGCAGTGAACGGCGGGGAAGTCTTGGAAATCAGCCCCAGCATTTT
-,TRBJ2-3,15,TRBV4-2,-,CASSQERGNTDTQYF,TGTGCCAGCAGCCAAGAACGCGGTAACACAGATACGCAGTATTTT
-,TRBJ1-2,14,TRBV28,-,CASSLLGGQNGYTF,TGTGCCAGCAGTTTATTGGGCGGACAAAACGGCTACACCTTC
TRBD2,TRBJ2-7,15,TRBV28,few,CASSRLAGSSYEQYF,TGTGCCAGCAGTCGCTTAGCGGGAAGCTCCTACGAGCAGTACTTC
-,TRBJ2-2,14,TRBV7-3,-,CASSTGEAAGELFF,TGTGCCAGCAGCACGGGAGAGGCGGCCGGGGAGCTGTTTTTT
TRBD2,TRBJ2-7,15,TRBV27,few,CASRGTSGSVYEQYF,TGTGCCAGCAGAGGGACTAGCGGGAGCGTCTACGAGCAGTACTTC
-,TRBJ2-3,15,TRBV7-3,-,CASSQLSGSTDTQYF,TGTGCCAGCAGCCAACTCAGCGGGAGCACAGATACGCAGTATTTT
-,TRBJ1-1,12,TRBV11-3,-,CASSLGRAEAFF,TGTGCCAGCAGCCTAGGAAGGGCTGAAGCTTTCTTT
-,TRBJ2-7,11,TRBV28,-,CASAGYYEQYF,TGTGCCAGCGCCGGATACTACGAGCAGTACTTC
-,TRBJ2-1,16,TRBV7-2,-,CASSLQGLLAYNEQFF,TGTGCCAGCAGCTTACAGGGACTCCTTGCCTACAATGAGCAGTTCTTC
-,TRBJ1-1,14,TRBV5-6,-,CASSLRVALTEAFF,TGTGCCAGCAGCCTCAGGGTAGCTTTGACTGAAGCTTTCTTT
-,TRBJ2-5,13,TRBV7-2,-,CASSLDVFETQYF,TGTGCCAGCAGCTTAGACGTCTTCGAGACTCAGTACTTC
-,TRBJ2-7,13,TRBV5-6,once,CASSLWGAYEQYF,TGTGCCAGCAGCCTTTGGGGGGCCTACGAGCAGTACTTC
TRBD1,TRBJ2-1,15,TRBV5-4,-,CASSLPRTGLSEQFF,TGTGCCAGCAGCTTGCCACGGACAGGGTTAAGTGAGCAGTTCTTC
-,TRBJ1-5,13,TRBV19,few,CASSAGMNQPQHF,TGTGCCAGTTCCGCAGGAATGAATCAGCCCCAGCATTTT
-,TRBJ2-3,14,TRBV28,-,CASGGVIDTDTQYF,TGTGCCAGCGGGGGAGTCATAGACACAGATACGCAGTATTTT
-,TRBJ2-5,13,TRBV10-3,-,CAISKQGRETQYF,TGTGCCATCAGTAAACAGGGGAGGGAGACCCAGTACTTC
-,TRBJ1-2,13,TRBV15,-,CATSRDRNYGYTF,TGTGCCACCAGCAGAGATCGGAACTATGGCTACACCTTC
-,TRBJ1-4,15,TRBV7-6,-,CASSLAVGFGEKLFF,TGTGCCAGCAGCTTAGCTGTGGGTTTCGGAGAAAAACTGTTTTTT
TRBD2,TRBJ2-1,16,TRBV5-6,once,CASSLRRLAGINEQFF,TGTGCCAGCAGCTTGAGGAGACTAGCGGGAATCAATGAGCAGTTCTTC
-,TRBJ2-7,15,TRBV7-2,-,CASSRGVIPSYEQYF,TGTGCCAGCAGCCGCGGGGTCATTCCCTCCTACGAGCAGTACTTC
-,TRBJ2-7,13,TRBV5-1,-,CASSLEGGGEQYF,TGCGCCAGCAGCTTGGAGGGGGGCGGCGAGCAGTACTTC
-,TRBJ2-1,17,TRBV11-3,-,CASSLDKRQPAGNEQFF,TGTGCCAGCAGCTTAGATAAGCGACAGCCCGCCGGCAATGAGCAGTTCTTC
-,TRBJ2-3,14,TRBV28,once,CASSNLGVADTQYF,TGTGCCAGCAGTAACTTGGGGGTGGCAGATACGCAGTATTTT
-,TRBJ2-1,15,TRBV7-9,-,CASSLGGRRGNEQFF,TGTGCCAGCAGCCTCGGGGGGCGGAGAGGAAATGAGCAGTTCTTC
-,TRBJ1-1,13,TRBV29-1,-,CSARDGANTEAFF,TGCAGCGCTAGGGACGGGGCGAACACTGAAGCTTTCTTT
TRBD2,TRBJ2-5,19,TRBV27,-,CASSLGLPTSGRFRETQYF,TGTGCCAGCAGTTTAGGGCTCCCGACTAGCGGGAGGTTCAGGGAGACCCAGTACTTC
-,TRBJ2-1,15,TRBV19,-,CASSFIRGSYNEQFF,TGTGCCAGTAGTTTCATAAGGGGTTCCTACAATGAGCAGTTCTTC
-,TRBJ2-7,13,TRBV7-2,-,CASSLGPFYEQYF,TGTGCCAGCAGCTTAGGCCCGTTCTACGAGCAGTACTTC
-,TRBJ2-7,13,TRBV19,-,CASSMSGAPEQYF,TGTGCCAGTAGTATGTCGGGGGCGCCCGAGCAGTACTTC
-,TRBJ2-7,15,TRBV11-2,-,CASSTQAESAYEQYF,TGTGCCAGCAGCACACAAGCGGAGTCGGCCTACGAGCAGTACTTC
-,TRBJ1-1,14,TRBV15,-,CATSREDTNTEAFF,TGTGCCACCAGCAGAGAGGACACGAACACTGAAGCTTTCTTT
-,TRBJ1-1,15,TRBV4-3,-,CASSHFLGEGTEAFF,TGCGCCAGCAGCCACTTTTTGGGGGAGGGAACTGAAGCTTTCTTT
-,TRBJ2-3,15,TRBV28,-,CASSLSGPGTDTQYF,TGTGCCAGCAGTTTGAGCGGGCCCGGCACAGATACGCAGTATTTT
-,TRBJ2-5,14,TRBV29-1,-,CSVEEVDFQETQYF,TGCAGCGTTGAAGAAGTCGACTTCCAAGAGACCCAGTACTTC
-,TRBJ1-2,16,TRBV28,-,CASSLGGANHNYGYTF,TGTGCCAGCTCCCTCGGGGGGGCCAATCACAACTATGGCTACACCTTC